This T cell receptor (beta chain) stems from a study of T cells in localized non-small cell lung cancer. The table came from immunoSEQ multiplex PCR; TCRdb's copy has only in-frame clones and leaves some out. The sample lists roughly 72,000 clones; approximately 87% were seen once. Germline V lookup: CDR1 SGHTS, CDR2 YDEGEE. The CDR3 contains 15 residues. With 5 bases clipped from V and 4 bases from J, the junction kept 8 bases outside the gene matches. Whole-study results and caveats: T cell clonality was highest in uninvolved adjacent lung, above tumor. Greater blood T cell density accompanied longer overall survival. Detection in adjacent lung was observed for a median about 56 of the top 100 tumor clones. Heterogeneity is still possible, as just one tumor region was sequenced.

A remark on this clone: Its antigen remains unknown.

The sequence came from a male donor aged 60 or older with stage III squamous cell lung carcinoma. The rearrangement uses TRBV5-8 and TRBJ2-1, with 8 bases matching TRBD1. The sequenced sample was peripheral blood, obtained before any cancer treatment. CDR3 sequence (DNA): TGTGCCAGCAGTTATACACGGACAGGGTACAATGAGCAGTTCTTC. This sequence encodes CASSYTRTGYNEQFF. The whole variable domain, filled in from reference TRBV5-8 and TRBJ2-1, reads EAGVTQSPTHLIKTRGQQATLRCSPISGHTSVYWYQQALGLGLQFLLWYDEGEERNRGNFPPRFSGRQFPNYSSELNVNALELEDSALYLCASSYTRTGYNEQFFGPGTRLTVL.